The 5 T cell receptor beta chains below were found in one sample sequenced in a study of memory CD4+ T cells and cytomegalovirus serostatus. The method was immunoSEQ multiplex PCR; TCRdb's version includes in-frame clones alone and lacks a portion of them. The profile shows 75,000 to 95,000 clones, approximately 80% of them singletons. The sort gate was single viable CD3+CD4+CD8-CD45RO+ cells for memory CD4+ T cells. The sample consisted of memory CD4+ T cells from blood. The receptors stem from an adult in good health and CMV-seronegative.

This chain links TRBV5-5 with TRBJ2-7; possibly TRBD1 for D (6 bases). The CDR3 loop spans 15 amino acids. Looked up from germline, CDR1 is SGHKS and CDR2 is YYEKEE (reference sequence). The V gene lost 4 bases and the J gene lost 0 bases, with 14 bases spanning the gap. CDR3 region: CASSRLGQSSYEQYF. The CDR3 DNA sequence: TGTGCCAGCAGCCGGCTAGGACAGAGCTCCTACGAGCAGTACTTC.

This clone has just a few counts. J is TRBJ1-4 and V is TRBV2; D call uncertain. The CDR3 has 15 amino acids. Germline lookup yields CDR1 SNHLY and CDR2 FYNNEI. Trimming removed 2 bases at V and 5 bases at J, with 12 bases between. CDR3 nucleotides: TGTGCCAGCAGTGAACTTGGGGAAGGCAATGAAAAACTGTTTTTT. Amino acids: CASSELGEGNEKLFF.

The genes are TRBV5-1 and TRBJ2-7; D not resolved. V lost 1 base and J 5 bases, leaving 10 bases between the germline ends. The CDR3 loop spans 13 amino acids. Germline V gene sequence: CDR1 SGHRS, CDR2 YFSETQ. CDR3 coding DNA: TGCGCCAGCAGCTTGTTCGGTAGCCACGAGCAGTACTTC. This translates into CASSLFGSHEQYF.

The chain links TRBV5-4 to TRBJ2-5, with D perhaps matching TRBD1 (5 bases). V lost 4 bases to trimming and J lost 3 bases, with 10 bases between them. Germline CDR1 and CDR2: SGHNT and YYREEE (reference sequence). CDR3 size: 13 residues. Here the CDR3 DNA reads TGTGCCAGCAGCCCAGGCAGGGAAGAGACCCAGTACTTC. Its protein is CASSPGREETQYF.

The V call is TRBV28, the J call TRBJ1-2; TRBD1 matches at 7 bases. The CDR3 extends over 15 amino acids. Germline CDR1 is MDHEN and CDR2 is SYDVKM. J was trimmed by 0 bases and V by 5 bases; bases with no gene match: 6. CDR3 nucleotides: TGTGCCAGCAGTCCCGGACAGGCTACTAACTATGGCTACACCTTC. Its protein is CASSPGQATNYGYTF.